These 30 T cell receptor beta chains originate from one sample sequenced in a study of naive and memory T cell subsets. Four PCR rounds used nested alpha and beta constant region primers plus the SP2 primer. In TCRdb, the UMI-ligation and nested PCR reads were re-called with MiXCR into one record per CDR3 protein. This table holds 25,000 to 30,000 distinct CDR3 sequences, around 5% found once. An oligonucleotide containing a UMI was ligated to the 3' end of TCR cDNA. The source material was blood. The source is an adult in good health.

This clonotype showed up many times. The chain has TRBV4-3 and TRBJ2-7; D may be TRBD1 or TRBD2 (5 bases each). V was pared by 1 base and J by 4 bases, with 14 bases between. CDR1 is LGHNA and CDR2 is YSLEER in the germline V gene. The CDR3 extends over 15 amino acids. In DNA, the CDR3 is TGCGCCAGCAGCCAAGGGGCGATGGGGGTGTACGAGCAGTACTTC. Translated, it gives CASSQGAMGVYEQYF.

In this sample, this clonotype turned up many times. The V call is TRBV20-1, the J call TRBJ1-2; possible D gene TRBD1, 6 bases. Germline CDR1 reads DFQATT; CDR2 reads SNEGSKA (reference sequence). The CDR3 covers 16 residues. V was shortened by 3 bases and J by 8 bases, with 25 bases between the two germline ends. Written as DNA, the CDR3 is TGCAGTGCTAGTTCCCCGACAGGATGGTATGAGGGGGGCTACACCTTC. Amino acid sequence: CSASSPTGWYEGGYTF.

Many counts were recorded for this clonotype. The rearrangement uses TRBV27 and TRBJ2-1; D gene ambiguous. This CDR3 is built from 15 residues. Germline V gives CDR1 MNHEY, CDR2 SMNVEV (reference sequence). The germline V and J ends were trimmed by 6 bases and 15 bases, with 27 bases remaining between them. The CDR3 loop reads CASSLTPETRLTGFF. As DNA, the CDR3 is TGTGCCAGCAGCCTTACTCCGGAGACCCGTCTCACGGGGTTCTTC.

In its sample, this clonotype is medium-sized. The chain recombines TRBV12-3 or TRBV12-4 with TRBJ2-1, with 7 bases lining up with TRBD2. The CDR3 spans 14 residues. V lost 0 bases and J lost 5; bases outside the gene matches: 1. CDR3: CASSLAGGNNEQFF. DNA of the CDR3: TGTGCCAGCAGTTTAGCGGGAGGGAACAATGAGCAGTTCTTC.

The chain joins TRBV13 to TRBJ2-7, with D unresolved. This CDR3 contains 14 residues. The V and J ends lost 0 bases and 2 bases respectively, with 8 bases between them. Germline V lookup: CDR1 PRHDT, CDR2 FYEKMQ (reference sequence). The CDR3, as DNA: TGTGCCAGCAGCTTAGGGGGTTATACCTACGAGCAGTACTTC. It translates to CASSLGGYTYEQYF. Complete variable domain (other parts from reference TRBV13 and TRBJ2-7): AAGVIQSPRHLIKEKRETATLKCYPIPRHDTVYWYQQGPGQDPQFLISFYEKMQSDKGSIPDRFSAQQFSDYHSELNMSSLELGDSALYFCASSLGGYTYEQYFGPGTRLTVT.

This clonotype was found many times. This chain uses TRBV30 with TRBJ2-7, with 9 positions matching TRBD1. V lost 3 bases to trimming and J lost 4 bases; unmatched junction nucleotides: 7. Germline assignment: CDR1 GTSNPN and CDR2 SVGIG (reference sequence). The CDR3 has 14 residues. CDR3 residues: CAWRTGTGQYEQYF. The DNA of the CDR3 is TGTGCCTGGAGAACCGGGACAGGGCAGTACGAGCAGTACTTC.

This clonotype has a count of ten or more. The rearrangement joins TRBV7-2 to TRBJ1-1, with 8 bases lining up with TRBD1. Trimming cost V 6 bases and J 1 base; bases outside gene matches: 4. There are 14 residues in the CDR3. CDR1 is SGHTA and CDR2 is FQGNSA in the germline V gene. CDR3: CASRAGTGNTEAFF. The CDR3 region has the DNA TGTGCCAGCAGAGCCGGGACAGGGAACACTGAAGCTTTCTTT.

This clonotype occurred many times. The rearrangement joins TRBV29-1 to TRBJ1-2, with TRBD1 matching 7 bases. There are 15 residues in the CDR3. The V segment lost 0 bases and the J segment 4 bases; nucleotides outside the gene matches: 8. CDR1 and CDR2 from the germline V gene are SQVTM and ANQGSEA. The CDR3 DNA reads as TGCAGCGTTGAAGAGACGACAGGGATCCCCTATGGCTACACCTTC. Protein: CSVEETTGIPYGYTF.

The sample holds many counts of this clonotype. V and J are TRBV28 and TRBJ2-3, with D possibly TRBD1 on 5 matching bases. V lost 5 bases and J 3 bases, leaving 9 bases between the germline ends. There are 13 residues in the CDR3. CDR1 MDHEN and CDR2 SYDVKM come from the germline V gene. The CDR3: CASSQTATDTQYF. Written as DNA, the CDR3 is TGTGCCAGCAGTCAGACAGCTACAGATACGCAGTATTTT. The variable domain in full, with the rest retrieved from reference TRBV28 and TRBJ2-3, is DVKVTQSSRYLVKRTGEKVFLECVQDMDHENMFWYRQDPGLGLRLIYFSYDVKMKEKGDIPEGYSVSREKKERFSLILESASTNQTSMYLCASSQTATDTQYFGPGTRLTVL.

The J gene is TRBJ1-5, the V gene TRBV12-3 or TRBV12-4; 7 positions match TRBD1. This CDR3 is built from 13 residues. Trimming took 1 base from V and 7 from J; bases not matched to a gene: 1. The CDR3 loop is CASSLVGQQPQHF. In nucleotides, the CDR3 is TGTGCCAGCAGTTTAGTGGGACAGCAGCCCCAGCATTTT.

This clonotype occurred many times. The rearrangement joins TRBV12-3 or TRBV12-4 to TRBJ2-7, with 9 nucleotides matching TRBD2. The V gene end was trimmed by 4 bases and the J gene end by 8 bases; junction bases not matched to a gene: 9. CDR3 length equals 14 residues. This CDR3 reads CASSSSGLAKKQYF. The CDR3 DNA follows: TGTGCCAGCAGTTCCTCGGGACTAGCTAAAAAGCAGTACTTC.

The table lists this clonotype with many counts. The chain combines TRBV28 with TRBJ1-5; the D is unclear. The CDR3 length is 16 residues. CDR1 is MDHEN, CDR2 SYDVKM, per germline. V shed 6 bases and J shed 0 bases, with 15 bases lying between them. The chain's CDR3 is CASSPPTTYSNQPQHF. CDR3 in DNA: TGTGCCAGCAGCCCCCCCACTACTTATAGCAATCAGCCCCAGCATTTT.

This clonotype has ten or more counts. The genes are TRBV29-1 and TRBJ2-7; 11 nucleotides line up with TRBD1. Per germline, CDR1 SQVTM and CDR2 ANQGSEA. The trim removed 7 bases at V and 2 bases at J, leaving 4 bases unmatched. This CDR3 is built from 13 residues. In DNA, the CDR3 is TGCAGCGCACGGGGACAGGGGGCCTACGAGCAGTACTTC. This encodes CSARGQGAYEQYF.

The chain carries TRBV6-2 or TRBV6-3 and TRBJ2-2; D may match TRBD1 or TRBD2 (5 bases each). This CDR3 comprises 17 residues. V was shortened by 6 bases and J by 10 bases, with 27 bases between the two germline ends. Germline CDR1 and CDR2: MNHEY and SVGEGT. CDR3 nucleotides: TGTGCCAGCAGCAAAGACCTCTCGCGGAGCCGGGGCGAGGAGCTGTTTTTT. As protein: CASSKDLSRSRGEELFF.

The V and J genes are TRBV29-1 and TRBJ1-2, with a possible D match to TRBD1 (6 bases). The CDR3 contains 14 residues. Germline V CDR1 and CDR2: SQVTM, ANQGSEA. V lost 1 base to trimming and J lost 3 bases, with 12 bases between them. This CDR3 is CSVEGEGGHYGYTF. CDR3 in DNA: TGCAGCGTTGAAGGCGAGGGGGGCCACTATGGCTACACCTTC.

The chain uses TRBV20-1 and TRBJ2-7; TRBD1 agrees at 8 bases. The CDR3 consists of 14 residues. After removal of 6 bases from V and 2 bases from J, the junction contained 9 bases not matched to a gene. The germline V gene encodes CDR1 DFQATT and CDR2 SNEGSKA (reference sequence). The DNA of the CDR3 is TGCAGTGCCAACCCGGACAGGGAGCCCTACGAGCAGTACTTC. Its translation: CSANPDREPYEQYF.

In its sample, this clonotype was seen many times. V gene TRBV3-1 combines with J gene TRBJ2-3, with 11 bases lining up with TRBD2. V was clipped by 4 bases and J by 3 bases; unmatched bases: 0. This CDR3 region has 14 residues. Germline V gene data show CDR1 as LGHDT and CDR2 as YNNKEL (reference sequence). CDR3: CASSRLAGTDTQYF. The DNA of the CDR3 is TGTGCCAGCAGCCGACTAGCGGGAACAGATACGCAGTATTTT.

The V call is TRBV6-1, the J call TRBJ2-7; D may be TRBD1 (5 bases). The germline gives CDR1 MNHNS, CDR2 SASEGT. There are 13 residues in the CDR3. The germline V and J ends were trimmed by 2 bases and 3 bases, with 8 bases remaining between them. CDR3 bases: TGTGCCAGCAGTGAAAAGGGGATCTACGAGCAGTACTTC. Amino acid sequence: CASSEKGIYEQYF.

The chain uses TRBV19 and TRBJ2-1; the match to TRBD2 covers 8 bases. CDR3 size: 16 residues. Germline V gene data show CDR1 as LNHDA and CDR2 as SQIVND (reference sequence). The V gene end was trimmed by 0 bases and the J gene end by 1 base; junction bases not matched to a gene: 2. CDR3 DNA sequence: TGTGCCAGTAGTATAGAAGCGGGAGTGTCCTACAATGAGCAGTTCTTC. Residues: CASSIEAGVSYNEQFF.

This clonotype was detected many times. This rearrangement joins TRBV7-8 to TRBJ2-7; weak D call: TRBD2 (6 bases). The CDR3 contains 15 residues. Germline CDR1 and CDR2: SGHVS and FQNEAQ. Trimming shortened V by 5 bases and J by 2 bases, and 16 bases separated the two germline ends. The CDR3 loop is CASSPTRGGPYEQYF. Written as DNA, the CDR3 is TGTGCCAGCAGCCCCACCCGGGGAGGCCCCTACGAGCAGTACTTC.

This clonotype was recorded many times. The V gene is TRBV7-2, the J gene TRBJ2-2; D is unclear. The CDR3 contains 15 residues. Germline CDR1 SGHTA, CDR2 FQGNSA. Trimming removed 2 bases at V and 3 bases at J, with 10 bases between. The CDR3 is CASSLSGTDTGELFF. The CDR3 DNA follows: TGTGCCAGCAGCTTATCTGGCACAGACACCGGGGAGCTGTTTTTT. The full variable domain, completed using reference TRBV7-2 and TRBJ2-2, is GAGVSQSPSNKVTEKGKDVELRCDPISGHTALYWYRQSLGQGLEFLIYFQGNSAPDKSGLPSDRFSAERTGGSVSTLTIQRTQQEDSAVYLCASSLSGTDTGELFFGEGSRLTVL.

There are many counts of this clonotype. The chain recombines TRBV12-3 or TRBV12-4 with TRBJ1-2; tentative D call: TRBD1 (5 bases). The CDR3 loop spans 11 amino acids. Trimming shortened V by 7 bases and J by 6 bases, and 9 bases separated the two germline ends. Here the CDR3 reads CASKQGDGYTF. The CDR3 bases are TGTGCCAGCAAGCAGGGAGATGGCTACACCTTC.

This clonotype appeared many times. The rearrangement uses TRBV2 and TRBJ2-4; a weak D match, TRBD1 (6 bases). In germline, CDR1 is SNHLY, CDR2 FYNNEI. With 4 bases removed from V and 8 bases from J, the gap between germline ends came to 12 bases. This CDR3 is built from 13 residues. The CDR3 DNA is TGTGCCAGCAGTGGTGGGGGCCGCCACATTCAGTACTTC. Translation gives CASSGGGRHIQYF.

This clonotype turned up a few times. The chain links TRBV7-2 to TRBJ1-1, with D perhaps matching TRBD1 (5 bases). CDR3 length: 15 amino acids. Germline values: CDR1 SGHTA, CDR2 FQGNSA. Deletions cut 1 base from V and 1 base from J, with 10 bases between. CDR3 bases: TGTGCCAGCAGCTTAGTTCAGGGTAGGAACACTGAAGCTTTCTTT. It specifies CASSLVQGRNTEAFF.

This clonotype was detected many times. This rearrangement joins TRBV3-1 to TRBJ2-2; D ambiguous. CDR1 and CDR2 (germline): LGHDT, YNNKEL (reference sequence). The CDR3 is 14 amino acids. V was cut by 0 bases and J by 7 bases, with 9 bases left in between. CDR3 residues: CASSQEPWGGELFF. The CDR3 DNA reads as TGTGCCAGCAGCCAAGAACCCTGGGGCGGGGAGCTGTTTTTT.

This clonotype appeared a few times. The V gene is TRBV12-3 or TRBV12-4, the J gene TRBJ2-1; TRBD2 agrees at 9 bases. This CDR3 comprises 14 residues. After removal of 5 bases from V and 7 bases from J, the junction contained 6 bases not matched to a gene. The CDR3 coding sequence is TGTGCCAGCAGTATCGGCGGGAGGGGAAATGAGCAGTTCTTC. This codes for CASSIGGRGNEQFF.

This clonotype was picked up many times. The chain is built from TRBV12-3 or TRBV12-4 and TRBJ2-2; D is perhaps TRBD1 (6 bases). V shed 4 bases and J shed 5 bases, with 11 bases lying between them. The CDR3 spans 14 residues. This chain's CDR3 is CASSSGTKTGELFF. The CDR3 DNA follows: TGTGCCAGCAGTTCCGGGACAAAGACCGGGGAGCTGTTTTTT.

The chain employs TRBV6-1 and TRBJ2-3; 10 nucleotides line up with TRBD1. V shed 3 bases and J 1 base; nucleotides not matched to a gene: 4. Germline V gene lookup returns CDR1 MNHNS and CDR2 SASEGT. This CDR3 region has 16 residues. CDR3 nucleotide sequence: TGTGCCAGCAGTGAGGGACAGGGGCTAGGCACAGATACGCAGTATTTT. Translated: CASSEGQGLGTDTQYF.

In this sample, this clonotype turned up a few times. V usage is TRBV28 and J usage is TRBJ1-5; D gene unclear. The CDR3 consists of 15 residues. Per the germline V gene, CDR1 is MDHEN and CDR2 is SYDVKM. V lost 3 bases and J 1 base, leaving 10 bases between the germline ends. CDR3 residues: CASSFGRASNQPQHF. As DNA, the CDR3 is TGTGCCAGCAGTTTCGGCAGAGCAAGCAATCAGCCCCAGCATTTT.

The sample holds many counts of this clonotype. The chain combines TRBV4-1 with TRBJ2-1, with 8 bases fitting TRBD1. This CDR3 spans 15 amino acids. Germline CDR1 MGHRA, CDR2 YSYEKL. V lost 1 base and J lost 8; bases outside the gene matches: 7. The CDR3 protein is CASSQAQGAIYEQFF. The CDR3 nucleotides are TGCGCCAGCAGCCAAGCGCAGGGGGCAATTTATGAGCAGTTCTTC.